The clone carrying this TCR beta chain has more than one count but fewer than ten. Antigen: not known. This sample stems from a study of CD8 T cells in ankylosing spondylitis. TCRdb ran MiXCR on the 5' RACE reads and lists one entry per CDR3 protein. The repertoire holds some 140,000 distinct CDR3 sequences, with roughly 8.4% as singletons. With 4 bases removed from V and 4 bases from J, the gap between germline ends came to 7 bases. This CDR3 has 12 residues. Study results and caveats: It appeared that ankylosing spondylitis blood was characterized by a TCR beta motif of about eight highly homologous variants.

Sequencing was done on a sample of synovial fluid, either unsorted or a sorted T cell fraction (not recorded which). This receptor was taken from a male donor with ankylosing spondylitis. The chain employs TRBV12-3 or TRBV12-4 and TRBJ1-2; D gene ambiguous. CDR3 residues: CASSYDAYGYTF. Here the CDR3 DNA reads TGTGCCAGCAGTTACGACGCCTATGGCTACACCTTC.